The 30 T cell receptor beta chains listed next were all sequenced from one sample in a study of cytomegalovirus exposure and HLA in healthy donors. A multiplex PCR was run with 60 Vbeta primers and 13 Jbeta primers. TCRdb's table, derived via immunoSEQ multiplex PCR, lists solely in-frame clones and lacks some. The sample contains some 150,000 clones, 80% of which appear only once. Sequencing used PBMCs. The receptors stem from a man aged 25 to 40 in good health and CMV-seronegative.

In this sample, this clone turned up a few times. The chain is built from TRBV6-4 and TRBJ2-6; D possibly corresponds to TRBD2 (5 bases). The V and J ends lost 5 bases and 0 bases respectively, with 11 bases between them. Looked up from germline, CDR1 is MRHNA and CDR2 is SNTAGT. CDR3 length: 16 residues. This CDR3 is CASSKDSPSGANVLTF. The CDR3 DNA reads TGTGCCAGCAGTAAGGACTCCCCCTCTGGGGCCAACGTCCTGACTTTC.

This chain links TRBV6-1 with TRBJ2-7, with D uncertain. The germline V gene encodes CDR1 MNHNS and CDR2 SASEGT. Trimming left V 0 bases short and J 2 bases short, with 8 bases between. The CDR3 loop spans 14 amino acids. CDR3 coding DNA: TGTGCCAGCAGTGAAGCACAATTTACCTACGAGCAGTACTTC. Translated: CASSEAQFTYEQYF.

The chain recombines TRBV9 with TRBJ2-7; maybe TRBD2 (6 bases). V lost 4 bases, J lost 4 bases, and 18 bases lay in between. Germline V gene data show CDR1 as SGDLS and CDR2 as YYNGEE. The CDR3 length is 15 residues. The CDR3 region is CASSTRDSPGYEQYF. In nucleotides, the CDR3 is TGTGCCAGCAGCACGCGGGACTCCCCGGGGTACGAGCAGTACTTC.

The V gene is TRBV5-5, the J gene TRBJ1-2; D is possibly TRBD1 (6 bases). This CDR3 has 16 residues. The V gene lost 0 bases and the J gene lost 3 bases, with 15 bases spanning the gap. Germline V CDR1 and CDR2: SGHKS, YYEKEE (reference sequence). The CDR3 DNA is TGTGCCAGCAGCTTGGAGTCCTATAGGACAGACTATGGCTACACCTTC. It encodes CASSLESYRTDYGYTF.

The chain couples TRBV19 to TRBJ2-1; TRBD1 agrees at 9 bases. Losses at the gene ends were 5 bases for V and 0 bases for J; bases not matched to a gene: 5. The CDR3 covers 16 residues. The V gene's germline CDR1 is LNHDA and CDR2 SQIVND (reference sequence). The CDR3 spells CASSPGQGRSYNEQFF. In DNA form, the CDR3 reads TGTGCCAGTAGTCCTGGACAGGGGCGCTCCTACAATGAGCAGTTCTTC.

CDR3 in amino acids: CASSRAPDSLGNTGELFF. The CDR3 coding sequence is TGCGCCAGCAGCCGGGCCCCGGACAGTTTAGGGAACACCGGGGAGCTGTTTTTT. The gene calls are TRBV4-3 and TRBJ2-2; TRBD1 is a possible D gene (6 bases). Germline V lookup: CDR1 LGHNA, CDR2 YSLEER. The CDR3 sequence is 18 residues long. Trimming cost V 4 bases and J 1 base, with 19 bases left between them.

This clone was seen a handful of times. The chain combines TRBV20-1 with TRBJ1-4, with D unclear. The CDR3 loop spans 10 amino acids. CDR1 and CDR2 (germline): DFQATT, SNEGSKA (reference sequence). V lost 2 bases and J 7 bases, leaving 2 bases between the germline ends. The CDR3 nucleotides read TGCAGTGCTAGACGTGAAAAACTGTTTTTT. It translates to CSARREKLFF.

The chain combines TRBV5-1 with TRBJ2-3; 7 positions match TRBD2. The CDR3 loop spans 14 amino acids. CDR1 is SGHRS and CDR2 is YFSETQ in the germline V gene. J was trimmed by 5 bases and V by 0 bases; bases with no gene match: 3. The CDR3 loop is CASSLGLAEDTQYF. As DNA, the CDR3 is TGCGCCAGCAGCTTGGGGCTAGCGGAAGATACGCAGTATTTT.

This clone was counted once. CDR3: CASSLDNIDTEAFF. CDR3 coding DNA: TGCGCCAGCAGCTTGGACAACATCGACACTGAAGCTTTCTTT. The chain is built from TRBV5-1 and TRBJ1-1, with unresolved D. V lost 0 bases to trimming and J lost 3 bases, with 9 bases between them. CDR3 length equals 14 residues. Germline V gives CDR1 SGHRS, CDR2 YFSETQ.

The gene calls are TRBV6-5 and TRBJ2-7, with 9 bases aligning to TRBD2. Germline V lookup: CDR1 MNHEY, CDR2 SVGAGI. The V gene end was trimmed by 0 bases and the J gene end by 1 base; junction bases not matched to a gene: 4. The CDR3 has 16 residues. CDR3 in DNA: TGTGCCAGCAGTTACTCCGGGACTAGCTCATCCTACGAGCAGTACTTC. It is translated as CASSYSGTSSSYEQYF.

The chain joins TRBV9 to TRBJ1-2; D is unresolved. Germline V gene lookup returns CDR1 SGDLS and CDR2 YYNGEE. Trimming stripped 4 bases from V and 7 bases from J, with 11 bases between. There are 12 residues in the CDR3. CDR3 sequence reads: CASSPNSGGYTF. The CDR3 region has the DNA TGTGCCAGCAGCCCAAACTCGGGTGGCTACACCTTC.

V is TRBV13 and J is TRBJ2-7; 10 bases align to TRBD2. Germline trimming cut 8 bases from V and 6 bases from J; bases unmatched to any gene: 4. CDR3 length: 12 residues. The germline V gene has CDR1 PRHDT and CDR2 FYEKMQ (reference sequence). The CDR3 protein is CASSLAGAEQYF. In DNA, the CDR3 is TGTGCCAGCTCCCTAGCGGGAGCCGAGCAGTACTTC.

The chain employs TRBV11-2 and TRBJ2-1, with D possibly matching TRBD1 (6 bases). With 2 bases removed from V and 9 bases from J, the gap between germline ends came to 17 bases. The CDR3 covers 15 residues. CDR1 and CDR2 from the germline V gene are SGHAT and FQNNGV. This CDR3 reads CASSLSTLQGSEQFF. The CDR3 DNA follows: TGTGCCAGCAGCTTAAGCACTTTACAGGGAAGTGAGCAGTTCTTC.

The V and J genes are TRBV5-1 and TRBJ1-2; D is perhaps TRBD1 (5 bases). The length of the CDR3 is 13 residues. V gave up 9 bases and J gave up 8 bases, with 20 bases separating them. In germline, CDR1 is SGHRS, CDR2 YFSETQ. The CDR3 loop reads CATKPQGGEGYTF. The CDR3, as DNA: TGCGCCACGAAGCCCCAGGGTGGTGAGGGCTACACCTTC.

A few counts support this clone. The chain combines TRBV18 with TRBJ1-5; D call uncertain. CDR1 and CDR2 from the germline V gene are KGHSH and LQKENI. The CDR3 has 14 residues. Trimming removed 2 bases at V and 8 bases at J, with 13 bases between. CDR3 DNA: TGTGCCAGCTCACCAGGGCCGGTCTGGGAGCCCCAGCATTTT. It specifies CASSPGPVWEPQHF.

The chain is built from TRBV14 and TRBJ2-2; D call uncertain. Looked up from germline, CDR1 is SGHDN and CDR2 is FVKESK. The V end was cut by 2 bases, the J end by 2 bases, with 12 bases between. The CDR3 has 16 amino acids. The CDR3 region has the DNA TGTGCCAGCAGCCAACAGTTATCGGGTAACACCGGGGAGCTGTTTTTT. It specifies CASSQQLSGNTGELFF. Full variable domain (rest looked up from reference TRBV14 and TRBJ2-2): EAGVTQFPSHSVIEKGQTVTLRCDPISGHDNLYWYRRVMGKEIKFLLHFVKESKQDESGMPNNRFLAERTGGTYSTLKVQPAELEDSGVYFCASSQQLSGNTGELFFGEGSRLTVL.

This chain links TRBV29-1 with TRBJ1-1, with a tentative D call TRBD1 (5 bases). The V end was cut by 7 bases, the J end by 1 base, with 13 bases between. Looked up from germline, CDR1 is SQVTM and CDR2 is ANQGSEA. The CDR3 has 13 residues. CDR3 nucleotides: TGCAGCGCTCTGGGGCGACGGAACACTGAAGCTTTCTTT. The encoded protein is CSALGRRNTEAFF.

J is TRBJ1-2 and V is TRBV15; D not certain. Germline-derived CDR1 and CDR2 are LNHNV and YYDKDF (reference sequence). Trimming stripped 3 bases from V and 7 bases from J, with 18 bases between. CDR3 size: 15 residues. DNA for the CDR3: TGTGCCACCAGCAGGGTCGTGCCTGAGTATGGTGGCTACACCTTC. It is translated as CATSRVVPEYGGYTF.

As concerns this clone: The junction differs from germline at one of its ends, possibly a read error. This CDR3 is CSSSLQGGATYEQYF. DNA for the CDR3: TGTTCCAGCAGCTTACAGGGAGGGGCAACGTACGAGCAGTACTTC. The V and J genes are TRBV7-9 and TRBJ2-7; weak D call: TRBD2 (7 bases). The germline V gene encodes CDR1 SEHNR and CDR2 FQNEAQ (reference sequence). The length of the CDR3 is 15 residues.

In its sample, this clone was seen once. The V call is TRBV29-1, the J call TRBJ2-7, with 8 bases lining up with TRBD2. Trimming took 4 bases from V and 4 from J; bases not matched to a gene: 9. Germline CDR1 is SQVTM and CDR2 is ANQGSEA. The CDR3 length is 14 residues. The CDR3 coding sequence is TGCAGCGTTGCCCAGCGGGAGAACCGGTACGAGCAGTACTTC. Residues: CSVAQRENRYEQYF.

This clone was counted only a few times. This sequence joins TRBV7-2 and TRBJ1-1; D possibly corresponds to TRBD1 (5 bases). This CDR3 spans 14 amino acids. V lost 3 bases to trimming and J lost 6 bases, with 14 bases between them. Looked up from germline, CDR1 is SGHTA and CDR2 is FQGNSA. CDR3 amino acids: CASSFRGSGAEAFF. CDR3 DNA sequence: TGTGCCAGCAGCTTTCGGGGGTCGGGTGCTGAAGCTTTCTTT.

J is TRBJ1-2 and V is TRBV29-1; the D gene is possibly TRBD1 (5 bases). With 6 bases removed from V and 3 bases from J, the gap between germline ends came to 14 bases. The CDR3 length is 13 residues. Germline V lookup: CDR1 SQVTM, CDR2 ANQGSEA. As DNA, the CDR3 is TGCAGCGTCTTTCTCCCGGGGGACTATGGCTACACCTTC. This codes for CSVFLPGDYGYTF.

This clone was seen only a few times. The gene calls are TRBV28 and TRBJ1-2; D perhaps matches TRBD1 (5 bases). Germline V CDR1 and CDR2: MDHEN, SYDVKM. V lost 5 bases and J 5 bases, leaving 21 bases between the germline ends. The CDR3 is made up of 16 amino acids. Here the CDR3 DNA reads TGTGCCAGCAGTGAGGACACATTGAGAATCCGTTATGGCTACACCTTC. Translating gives CASSEDTLRIRYGYTF.

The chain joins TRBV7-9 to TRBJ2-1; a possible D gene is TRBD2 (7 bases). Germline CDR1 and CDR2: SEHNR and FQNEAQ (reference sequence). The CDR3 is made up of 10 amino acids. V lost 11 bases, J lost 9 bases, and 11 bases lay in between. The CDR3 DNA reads TGTGCCGAGGGGGGGAGTGAGCAGTTCTTC. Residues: CAEGGSEQFF.

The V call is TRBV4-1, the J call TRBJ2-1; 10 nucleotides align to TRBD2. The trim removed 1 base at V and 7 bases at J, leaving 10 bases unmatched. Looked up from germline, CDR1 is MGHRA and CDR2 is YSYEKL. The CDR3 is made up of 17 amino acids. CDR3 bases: TGCGCCAGCAGCCAAGTAGAACTAGCGGGACCTACGAATGAGCAGTTCTTC. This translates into CASSQVELAGPTNEQFF.

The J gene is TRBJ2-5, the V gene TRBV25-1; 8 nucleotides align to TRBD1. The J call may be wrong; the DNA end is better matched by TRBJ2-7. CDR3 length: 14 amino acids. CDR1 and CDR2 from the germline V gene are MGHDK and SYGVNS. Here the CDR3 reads CASSPGTGPYEQYF. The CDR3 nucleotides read TGTGCCAGCAGTCCCGGGACAGGACCCTACGAGCAGTACTTC.

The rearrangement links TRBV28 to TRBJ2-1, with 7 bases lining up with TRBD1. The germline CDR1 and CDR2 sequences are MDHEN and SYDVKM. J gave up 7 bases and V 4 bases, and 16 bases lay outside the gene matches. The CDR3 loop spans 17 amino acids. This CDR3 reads CASSSNRGPRGVNEQFF. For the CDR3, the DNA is TGTGCCAGCAGTTCGAACAGGGGCCCGAGGGGAGTTAATGAGCAGTTCTTC.

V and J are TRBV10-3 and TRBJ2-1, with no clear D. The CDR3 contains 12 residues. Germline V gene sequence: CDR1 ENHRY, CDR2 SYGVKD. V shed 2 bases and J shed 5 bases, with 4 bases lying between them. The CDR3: CAISEPNNEQFF. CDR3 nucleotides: TGTGCCATCAGTGAGCCCAACAATGAGCAGTTCTTC.

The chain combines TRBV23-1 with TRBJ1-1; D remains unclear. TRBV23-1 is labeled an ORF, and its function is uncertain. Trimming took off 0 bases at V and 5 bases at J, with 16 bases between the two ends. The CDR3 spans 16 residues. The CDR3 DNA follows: TGCGCCAGCAGTCAATCGTTGGAGATTCTCCCTACTGAAGCTTTCTTT. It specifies CASSQSLEILPTEAFF.

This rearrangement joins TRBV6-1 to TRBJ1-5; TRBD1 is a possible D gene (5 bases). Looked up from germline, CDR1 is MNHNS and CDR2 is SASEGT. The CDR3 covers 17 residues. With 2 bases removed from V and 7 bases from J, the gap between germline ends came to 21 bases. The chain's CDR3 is CASSETPTSGGRQPQHF. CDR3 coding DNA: TGTGCCAGCAGTGAAACCCCGACATCGGGGGGAAGGCAGCCCCAGCATTTT.